This paragraph reports one T cell receptor beta chain. The antigen is undetermined. This sample is part of a study of vaccination and CD4 T cells after COVID-19. Sequencing of DNA taken from cultured CD4+ T cells relied on the Oncomine TCR Beta short-read assay. TCRdb re-called the PCR reads through MiXCR, storing one row per CDR3 protein. The table lists about 11,000 distinct CDR3 sequences, around two thirds of them singletons. There are 18 residues in the CDR3. V lost 1 base, J lost 0 bases, and 17 bases lay in between. Germline V gene sequence: CDR1 SGHTA, CDR2 FQGTGA. Documented treatment: approximately nine-day PBMC culture with coronavirus spike peptide pools or control peptides (ViraFEST assay).

The chain uses TRBV7-3 and TRBJ2-3; D is possibly TRBD2 (5 bases). The sequencing input was CD4+ T cells from blood, cultured in vitro. This sequence originates from a human donor who had recovered from COVID-19. The chain's CDR3 is CASSLRGWGGGSTDTQYF. CDR3 nucleotides: TGTGCCAGCAGCTTAAGGGGTTGGGGTGGCGGGAGCACAGATACGCAGTATTTT.